This T cell receptor (beta chain) was identified during a study of CD8 T cells in Susac syndrome. Reverse transcription of roughly 0.45 to 1 ug RNA was carried out with random hexamers. With immunoSEQ multiplex PCR, TCR beta CDR3 was amplified across 54 Vbeta and 13 Jbeta. TCRdb reprocessed the immunoSEQ multiplex PCR reads with MiXCR, giving one entry per CDR3 protein. This table holds fewer than 200,000 distinct CDR3 sequences, roughly 90% found once. Germline CDR1 and CDR2: ENHRY and SYGVKD. The CDR3 is 16 amino acids. The V segment lost 5 bases and the J segment 0 bases; nucleotides outside the gene matches: 4. A note on this clonotype: Its antigen is still unknown.

CD8+ and CD4+ T cells taken from blood had their TCR beta sequenced. The study's findings and limits: None of the CD4+ T cell repertoires in Susac syndrome showed clonal expansion.

V is TRBV10-3 and J is TRBJ2-3, with 11 bases identical to TRBD2. This TCR was sampled from a human donor with Susac syndrome. Sequenced material: CD4+ T cells from PBMCs. The CDR3 DNA sequence: TGTGCCATCAGTAGACCTAGCGGGGGGAGCACAGATACGCAGTATTTT. It yields the protein CAISRPSGGSTDTQYF.